The rows below give T cell receptor beta chains drawn from one sample of a study of beta chain features in type 1 diabetes. Sequenced by immunoSEQ multiplex PCR; TCRdb stores in-frame clones only, minus some. The repertoire has about 740,000 clones, under 15% of them found once; the top ten carry about 0.02%. Input material: naive CD4+ T cells from blood. The receptors come from a man aged 18 to 30 with type 1 diabetes. Each CDR3 is given with its conserved first and last residue. A D gene is named only where the DNA matches it firmly. Some rows mark clone size as missing; the rest say once, few, many or name a class of expanded clone.

NA TRBJ1-1 TRBV19 TRBD1 TGTGCCAGTAGCCCGGACAGGGGACGGACTGAAGCTTTCTTT CASSPDRGRTEAFF
few TRBJ1-5 TRBV4-1 TRBD1 TGCGCCAGCAGCCAACCGACAGGGGTTAGGGGCAATCAGCCCCAGCATTTT CASSQPTGVRGNQPQHF
NA TRBJ2-7 TRBV9 NA TGTGCCAGCAGCGTATTGGGGGCGCCCAACGAGCAGTACTTC CASSVLGAPNEQYF
NA TRBJ1-3 TRBV18 NA TGTGCCAGCTCACCACCGGGGCAGTCTGGAAACACCATATATTTT CASSPPGQSGNTIYF
few TRBJ2-3 TRBV11-2 NA TGTGCCAGCAGCTTAGTAGGGGGGCCTGGGGGCACAGATACGCAGTATTTT CASSLVGGPGGTDTQYF
once TRBJ1-1 TRBV20-1 NA TGCAGGCGGGGGGATACTGAAGCTTTCTTT CRRGDTEAFF
NA TRBJ1-2 TRBV6-5 TRBD1 TGTGCCAGCAGTTACGACCGGGACAGTACTAACTATGGCTACACCTTC CASSYDRDSTNYGYTF
NA TRBJ2-1 TRBV6-1 NA TGTGCCAGCAGTGAAGCCTCGAATGAGCAGTTCTTC CASSEASNEQFF
NA TRBJ2-5 TRBV18 NA TGTGCCAGTTCGCTAGGAGTTCAAGAGACCCAGTACTTC CASSLGVQETQYF
few TRBJ2-7 TRBV19 TRBD2 TGTGCCAGTAGTAGCGGGGGGCACGAGCAGTACTTC CASSSGGHEQYF
NA TRBJ1-6 TRBV6-6 NA TGTGCCAGCAGGGGACCGTTATTGTTTTCACCCCTCCACTTT CASRGPLLFSPLHF
few TRBJ1-1 TRBV18 TRBD1 TGTGCCAGCTCACCGGGACAGAAGAACACTGAAGCTTTCTTT CASSPGQKNTEAFF
NA TRBJ1-2 TRBV29-1 TRBD1 TGCAGCGCCGGACAGGACTATGGCTACACCTTC CSAGQDYGYTF
NA TRBJ2-1 TRBV2 TRBD2 TGTGCCAGCAGTGTTCAGAGCGGGGGGGCCCTGGATGAGCAGTTCTTC CASSVQSGGALDEQFF
NA TRBJ2-1 TRBV6-5 NA TGTGCCAGCAGTTCAGGGACCCAGCAGTTCTTC CASSSGTQQFF
few TRBJ2-5 TRBV13 NA TGTGCCAGCAGTTTTCGTGGTTGGGAGACCCAGTACTTC CASSFRGWETQYF
NA TRBJ1-1 TRBV30 NA TGTGCCTGGAGTGTAAGTCCTGACACTGAAGCTTTCTTT CAWSVSPDTEAFF
NA TRBJ1-1 TRBV6-5 NA TGTGCCAGCAGTTACTCGAACCGTGTCACTGAAGCTTTCTTT CASSYSNRVTEAFF
NA TRBJ1-4 TRBV4-1 TRBD1 TGCGCCAGCAGAGCCACAGGGGTGGCTAATGAAAAACTGTTTTTT CASRATGVANEKLFF
NA TRBJ2-5 TRBV7-6 NA TGTGCCAGCAGCTTAGGGAGACACGGGGAGACCCAGTACTTC CASSLGRHGETQYF
few TRBJ1-2 TRBV7-9 NA TGTGCCAGCAGCTTAGGAGAGGAGGATGGCTACACCTTC CASSLGEEDGYTF
NA TRBJ2-7 TRBV9 NA TGTGCCAGCAGCGCGAGTACAAACCCGCGCTCCTACGAGCAGTACTTC CASSASTNPRSYEQYF
NA TRBJ1-2 TRBV28 TRBD1 TGTGCCACCGCCCGGGACAGGGGCTACACCTTC CATARDRGYTF
NA TRBJ2-5 TRBV5-1 TRBD1 TGCGCCAGCAGCGACGGGACAGGGTTGGGTGAGACCCAGTACTTC CASSDGTGLGETQYF
few TRBJ2-1 TRBV10-3 TRBD1 TGTGCCATCAGTGGGACAGGCGTAGGCCCCTACAATGAGCAGTTCTTC CAISGTGVGPYNEQFF
NA TRBJ2-7 TRBV30 NA TGTGCCTGGGGCGGATACGAGCAGTACTTC CAWGGYEQYF
NA TRBJ2-4 TRBV6-1 NA TGTGCCAGCAGACAGGGCCTCAAAAACATTCAGTACTTC CASRQGLKNIQYF
NA TRBJ1-4 TRBV7-9 TRBD1 TGTGCCAGCAGCTTAGGCAGGGGGAATGAAAAACTGTTTTTT CASSLGRGNEKLFF
NA TRBJ2-3 TRBV30 NA TGTGCCTGGAGTGTACTCACTGATACGCAGTATTTT CAWSVLTDTQYF
NA TRBJ2-3 TRBV25-1 NA TGTGCCAGCAGTGAATATCGGACCTCACCAGCAGATACGCAGTATTTT CASSEYRTSPADTQYF